This is a list of T cell receptor beta chains from one sample in a study of T cell responses to AZD1222 COVID-19 vaccine. Produced via immunoSEQ multiplex PCR; TCRdb's table is partial and in-frame only. There are 45,000 to 65,000 clones in the sample; over 80% occur only once, and approximately 15% lies in the top ten. Sequencing used peripheral blood, obtained on day 0 of AZD1222 vaccination. These TCRs come from an adult in good health. Each CDR3 is given with its conserved first and last residue. The D gene is left open where the match is weak. Where a row states a size, it is once, few, many or the class of an expanded clone; other rows omit it.

TRBD1	TRBV11-3	TRBJ2-4	.	TGTGCCAGCAGAGGGGGACAGGGTGGGGAAAACATTCAGTACTTC	CASRGGQGGENIQYF
.	TRBV11-2	TRBJ2-1	once	TGTGCCAGCAGTCCTGGGGGAGCCAGGAGCTCCTACAATGAGCAGTTCTTC	CASSPGGARSSYNEQFF
TRBD1	TRBV5-1	TRBJ1-1	.	TGCGCCAGCAGCCTAAGACCGGACAGGGGAACTGAAGCTTTCTTT	CASSLRPDRGTEAFF
TRBD1	TRBV4-2	TRBJ2-1	.	TGTGCCAGCAGCCAGCGGGACAGGGGGCTAGGCAATGAGCAGTTCTTC	CASSQRDRGLGNEQFF
.	TRBV7-9	TRBJ1-1	.	TGTGCCAGCAGCTTAGGACAGAACACTGAAGCTTTCTTT	CASSLGQNTEAFF
TRBD1	TRBV6-5	TRBJ1-5	once	TGTGCCAGCAGCCGGGACAGGGGAGGCAATCAGCCCCAGCATTTT	CASSRDRGGNQPQHF
.	TRBV13	TRBJ1-3	.	TGTGCCAGCAGCAGGACAGGAAACACCATATATTTT	CASSRTGNTIYF
.	TRBV28	TRBJ1-1	.	TGTGCCAGCAGTGCCTCCGGGACAAAGAACACTGAAGCTTTCTTT	CASSASGTKNTEAFF
.	TRBV6-5	TRBJ1-1	.	TGTGCCAGCAGTTATTCCTGGGGTTACACTGAAGCTTTCTTT	CASSYSWGYTEAFF
TRBD2	TRBV18	TRBJ2-7	.	TGTGCCAGCTCACCGTCTAGCGGGAGTACCCACGAGCAGTACTTC	CASSPSSGSTHEQYF
TRBD2	TRBV25-1	TRBJ2-1	.	TGTGCCAGCAGTGATCGACTAGCGGGGCGGGATGAGCAGTTCTTC	CASSDRLAGRDEQFF